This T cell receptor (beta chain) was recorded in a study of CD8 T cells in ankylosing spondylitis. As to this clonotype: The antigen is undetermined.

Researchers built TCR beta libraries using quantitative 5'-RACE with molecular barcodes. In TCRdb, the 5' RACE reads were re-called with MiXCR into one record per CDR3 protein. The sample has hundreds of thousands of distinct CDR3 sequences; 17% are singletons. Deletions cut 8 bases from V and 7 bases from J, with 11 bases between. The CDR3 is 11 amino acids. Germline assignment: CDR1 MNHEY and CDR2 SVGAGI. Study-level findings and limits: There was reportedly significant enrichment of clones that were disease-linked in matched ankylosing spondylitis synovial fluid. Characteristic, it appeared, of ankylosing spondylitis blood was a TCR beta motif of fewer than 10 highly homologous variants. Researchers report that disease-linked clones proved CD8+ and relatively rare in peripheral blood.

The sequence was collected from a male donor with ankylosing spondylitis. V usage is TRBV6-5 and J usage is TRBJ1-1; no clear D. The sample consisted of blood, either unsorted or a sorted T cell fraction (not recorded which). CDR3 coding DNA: TGTGCCAGCTCCCTAGCAGATGAAGCTTTCTTT. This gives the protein CASSLADEAFF.